Below, one TCR beta chain is given with its context. Using immunoSEQ multiplex PCR, the repertoire was profiled, and TCRdb retains in-frame clones only, with some absent. The sample has several thousand clones, under 90% seen once. The CDR3 consists of 14 residues. The germline V gene encodes CDR1 GTSNPN and CDR2 SVGIG (reference sequence). V lost 1 base to trimming and J lost 0 bases, with 7 bases between them. The sample belongs to a study of technical replicates of blood from a handful of donors. The clonotype comes from a human donor in good health. Sequencing used PBMCs. The chain joins TRBV30 to TRBJ1-5; D is uncertain. The CDR3 protein is CAWSASYSNQPQHF. In DNA, the CDR3 is TGTGCCTGGAGTGCCTCCTATAGCAATCAGCCCCAGCATTTT.